A single sample is the source of the 13 T cell receptor beta chains below, sequenced in a study of OX40 agonist ivuxolimab in advanced cancers. Using immunoSEQ multiplex PCR, the repertoire was profiled, and TCRdb retains in-frame clones only, with some absent. The data contain 40,000 or so clones, roughly 80% of them singletons. The material sequenced was CD4+ or CD8+ T cells sorted from blood, taken in a trial of the OX40 agonist ivuxolimab. These receptors were taken from an adult with an advanced solid tumor such as melanoma, head and neck, liver or kidney cancer.

CDR3 sequence: CASSGSGHYSYTF. The CDR3 DNA reads TGTGCCAGCAGTGGGTCAGGACATTATAGCTACACCTTC. This chain links TRBV6-6 with TRBJ1-2, with D maybe TRBD1 (5 bases). The CDR3 extends over 13 amino acids. Looked up from germline, CDR1 is MNHNY and CDR2 is SVGAGI (reference sequence). The V gene lost 5 bases and the J gene lost 9 bases, with 16 bases spanning the gap.

This clone appeared once. V is TRBV6-5 and J is TRBJ1-4, with TRBD1 identical over 9 bases. In germline, CDR1 is MNHEY, CDR2 SVGAGI. V lost 2 bases to trimming and J lost 6 bases; unmatched junction nucleotides: 1. This CDR3 contains 14 residues. The CDR3 coding sequence is TGTGCCAGCAGTTACGGGACAGGGTATGAAAAACTGTTTTTT. Translated: CASSYGTGYEKLFF.

This chain joins TRBV6-1 and TRBJ1-3; D possibly corresponds to TRBD1 (6 bases). Per germline, CDR1 MNHNS and CDR2 SASEGT. The CDR3 spans 16 residues. Trimming cost V 0 bases and J 2 bases, with 11 bases left between them. The CDR3 DNA sequence: TGTGCCAGCAGTGAAGCAGGGACATTCCCTGGAAACACCATATATTTT. It specifies CASSEAGTFPGNTIYF.

The chain uses TRBV28 and TRBJ1-1, with D unclear. With 2 bases removed from V and 5 bases from J, the gap between germline ends came to 6 bases. This CDR3 has 12 amino acids. The germline gives CDR1 MDHEN, CDR2 SYDVKM. CDR3 sequence reads: CASSLSGTEAFF. In DNA form, the CDR3 reads TGTGCCAGCAGTTTAAGCGGAACTGAAGCTTTCTTT.

This clone was detected only a few times. The rearrangement links TRBV30 to TRBJ2-7; possible D gene TRBD2, 5 bases. From germline, CDR1 is GTSNPN and CDR2 SVGIG (reference sequence). There are 13 residues in the CDR3. Trimming pared 2 bases from V and 6 bases from J, leaving 14 bases between. The CDR3 region has the DNA TGTGCCTGGAGTTCCAGGACTTTCGGCGAGCAGTACTTC. Its protein is CAWSSRTFGEQYF.

In its sample, this clone was seen once. V is TRBV11-2 and J is TRBJ2-7; no definite D call. The CDR3 runs to 12 residues. The V end lost 0 bases, the J end lost 4 bases, and 4 bases lay between the germline ends. Germline V gene sequence: CDR1 SGHAT, CDR2 FQNNGV. CDR3 DNA sequence: TGTGCCAGCAGCTTAGATCAGTACGAGCAGTACTTC. It is translated as CASSLDQYEQYF.

The table lists this clone with a count of one. This chain uses TRBV19 with TRBJ2-2; weak D call: TRBD2 (7 bases). With 3 bases removed from V and 7 bases from J, the gap between germline ends came to 15 bases. Germline V gene sequence: CDR1 LNHDA, CDR2 SQIVND (reference sequence). This CDR3 is built from 15 residues. The CDR3 region has the DNA TGTGCCAGTAGTATTAGGAGGGGGGGCCGCGGGGAGCTGTTTTTT. This gives the protein CASSIRRGGRGELFF.

This clone turned up a few times. The chain is built from TRBV11-2 and TRBJ2-1; tentative D call: TRBD1 (6 bases). The germline V gene encodes CDR1 SGHAT and CDR2 FQNNGV. This CDR3 spans 12 amino acids. V lost 8 bases, J lost 9 bases, and 14 bases lay in between. The CDR3 spells CASGRGFLEQFF. CDR3 bases: TGTGCCAGCGGCAGGGGTTTTCTTGAGCAGTTCTTC.

This rearrangement joins TRBV7-8 to TRBJ1-2; tentative D call: TRBD1 (5 bases). Trimming left V 5 bases short and J 2 bases short, with 18 bases between. Germline V CDR1 and CDR2: SGHVS, FQNEAQ. The CDR3 runs to 16 residues. CDR3 sequence (DNA): TGTGCCAGCAGCCTGTCTCTTTATGAGGGGAACTATGGCTACACCTTC. This sequence encodes CASSLSLYEGNYGYTF.

This clone was recorded a few times. The chain is built from TRBV2 and TRBJ2-7; 9 bases agree with TRBD2. V lost 3 bases to trimming and J lost 7 bases; unmatched junction nucleotides: 10. Germline loops: CDR1 SNHLY, CDR2 FYNNEI. The CDR3 spans 15 residues. In nucleotides, the CDR3 is TGTGCCAGCAGTGATCAGGCGGGAGGGTCTGGGGAGCAGTACTTC. This gives the protein CASSDQAGGSGEQYF.

The V and J genes are TRBV5-1 and TRBJ2-3; tentative D call: TRBD1 (5 bases). In germline, CDR1 is SGHRS, CDR2 YFSETQ. The CDR3 spans 15 residues. V dropped 4 bases and J dropped 2 bases, with 14 bases sitting between them. CDR3 bases: TGCGCCAGCAGCCAGGACAATCCCGACACAGATACGCAGTATTTT. It translates to CASSQDNPDTDTQYF.

J is TRBJ2-1 and V is TRBV11-2, with 9 bases that match TRBD1. The CDR3 covers 15 residues. V was clipped by 0 bases and J by 6 bases; unmatched bases: 3. Germline CDR1 and CDR2: SGHAT and FQNNGV. The CDR3 DNA reads TGTGCCAGCAGCTTAGACGGGACAGGGTTCAATGAGCAGTTCTTC. The encoded protein is CASSLDGTGFNEQFF.

The chain recombines TRBV19 with TRBJ1-1, with TRBD1 matching over 8 bases. The germline V gene has CDR1 LNHDA and CDR2 SQIVND (reference sequence). V lost 5 bases and J lost 0; bases outside the gene matches: 5. The CDR3 is 15 residues long. The CDR3 DNA is TGTGCCAGTAGTCCCTCGACAGGGGTGAACACTGAAGCTTTCTTT. This codes for CASSPSTGVNTEAFF.